Shown below are 31 T cell receptor beta chains from a single sample sequenced in a study of blood T cell repertoires in COVID-19 (dated by TCRdb to 2020 to 2021). The library was obtained by the immunoSEQ multiplex PCR assay. Imported from immuneACCESS, the table was reduced by TCRdb to in-frame sequences with V and J called. These copies leave out some clones; in studies compared against another copy, an unresolved V gene accounts for under half, and the cause of the remainder is not known. Across this sample there are 150,000 or so clones, with roughly 85% seen only once. The ten largest make up 4.4% of the sample. Sequenced: PBMCs or T cells enriched from blood (not recorded which). The receptors here all came from a woman aged 50 to 60 who had recovered from COVID-19.

The CDR3 DNA sequence: TGTGCCAGCAGACCCCGGGACACCGGGGAGCTGTTTTTT. It is translated as CASRPRDTGELFF. The rearrangement joins TRBV2 to TRBJ2-2; D gene unclear. Germline V gene lookup returns CDR1 SNHLY and CDR2 FYNNEI. CDR3 length: 13 amino acids. Deletions cut 6 bases from V and 3 bases from J, with 8 bases between.

The rearrangement joins TRBV4-1 to TRBJ1-2; possible D gene TRBD1, 5 bases. The V end was cut by 3 bases, the J end by 8 bases, with 10 bases between. There are 12 residues in the CDR3. Germline V gene lookup returns CDR1 MGHRA and CDR2 YSYEKL. The CDR3 spells CASSQGGHGYTF. The CDR3 nucleotides are TGCGCCAGCAGCCAGGGGGGTCACGGCTACACCTTC.

This clone was recorded once. The V gene is TRBV5-8, the J gene TRBJ1-1; the D gene is possibly TRBD1 (5 bases). V shed 6 bases and J shed 0 bases, with 15 bases lying between them. Germline lookup yields CDR1 SGHTS and CDR2 YDEGEE. The CDR3 totals 15 residues. The CDR3 spells CASMWQGTMNTEAFF. Written as DNA, the CDR3 is TGTGCCAGCATGTGGCAGGGAACTATGAACACTGAAGCTTTCTTT. The variable domain in full, with the rest retrieved from reference TRBV5-8 and TRBJ1-1, is EAGVTQSPTHLIKTRGQQATLRCSPISGHTSVYWYQQALGLGLQFLLWYDEGEERNRGNFPPRFSGRQFPNYSSELNVNALELEDSALYLCASMWQGTMNTEAFFGQGTRLTVV.

The V call is TRBV30, the J call TRBJ1-6, with D unclear. CDR1 is GTSNPN, CDR2 SVGIG, per germline (reference sequence). Trimming pared 1 base from V and 3 bases from J, leaving 10 bases between. CDR3 size: 15 residues. The CDR3 region has the DNA TGTGCCTGGAGTGGCGGACTGAGCTATAATTCACCCCTCCACTTT. Translating it yields CAWSGGLSYNSPLHF.

The rearrangement joins TRBV14 to TRBJ1-4, with TRBD1 identical over 9 bases. CDR1 is SGHDN, CDR2 FVKESK, per germline. The V gene end was trimmed by 5 bases and the J gene end by 8 bases; junction bases not matched to a gene: 12. CDR3 length equals 16 residues. CDR3 coding DNA: TGTGCCAGCAGCAGGGCAAGAGGACAGGGGAACGAAAAACTGTTTTTT. Encoded protein: CASSRARGQGNEKLFF.

The V gene is TRBV13, the J gene TRBJ1-1; 7 bases map to TRBD1. CDR1 is PRHDT and CDR2 is FYEKMQ in the germline V gene (reference sequence). Trimming cost V 5 bases and J 3 bases; bases outside gene matches: 9. This CDR3 has 15 residues. CDR3 protein: CASSTGQKGHTEAFF. CDR3 DNA: TGTGCCAGCAGCACGGGACAGAAAGGTCACACTGAAGCTTTCTTT.

The chain has TRBV24-1 and TRBJ2-1; 7 bases are a match to TRBD2. The CDR3 is made up of 15 amino acids. V lost 6 bases to trimming and J lost 3 bases; unmatched junction nucleotides: 7. The germline gives CDR1 KGHDR, CDR2 SFDVKD. The CDR3 here is CATSPGQRDYNEQFF. In nucleotides, the CDR3 is TGTGCCACCAGTCCGGGGCAGCGGGACTACAATGAGCAGTTCTTC.

The genes are TRBV7-9 and TRBJ2-5, with D uncertain. Germline CDR1 and CDR2: SEHNR and FQNEAQ (reference sequence). The CDR3 loop spans 13 amino acids. Between the trimmed V and J ends, which lost 6 bases and 2 bases, there was a span of 10 bases. The DNA for the CDR3 is TGTGCCAGCAGGATGACACGTCAAGAGACCCAGTACTTC. Encoded protein: CASRMTRQETQYF.

The genes are TRBV9 and TRBJ2-3, with TRBD2 matching 8 bases. The germline V gene encodes CDR1 SGDLS and CDR2 YYNGEE. CDR3 length: 15 residues. Trimming removed 0 bases from V and 5 bases from J; junction bases left unmatched: 5. CDR3 sequence reads: CASSVAGGAEDTQYF. DNA for the CDR3: TGTGCCAGCAGCGTAGCGGGGGGGGCTGAAGATACGCAGTATTTT.

The chain employs TRBV6-6 and TRBJ2-3; TRBD1 might be the D (6 bases). Germline-derived CDR1 and CDR2 are MNHNY and SVGAGI (reference sequence). The CDR3 is 18 amino acids. V lost 5 bases, J lost 0 bases, and 21 bases lay in between. CDR3 protein: CASSPWPTGTSSTDTQYF. The CDR3 nucleotides read TGTGCCAGCAGTCCTTGGCCTACAGGGACCTCTAGCACAGATACGCAGTATTTT.

The chain has TRBV10-1 and TRBJ2-1; D ambiguous. The CDR3 runs 12 residues. Trimming pared 5 bases from V and 9 bases from J, leaving 11 bases between. Germline CDR1 and CDR2: WNHNN and SYGVQD (reference sequence). The CDR3 reads CASSSRLGEQFF. CDR3 DNA: TGCGCCAGCAGTAGTCGGCTAGGTGAGCAGTTCTTC.

The chain employs TRBV14 and TRBJ2-7; D gene uncertain. This CDR3 has 13 amino acids. Germline CDR1 reads SGHDN; CDR2 reads FVKESK. Written as DNA, the CDR3 is TGTGCCAGCAGCCAATTGCAGTCCTCCGAGCAGTACGTC. Its translation: CASSQLQSSEQYV.

This chain links TRBV18 with TRBJ1-3; D uncertain. Germline lookup yields CDR1 KGHSH and CDR2 LQKENI. The CDR3 has 14 amino acids. V lost 6 bases and J lost 0, with 9 bases in between. The CDR3 DNA follows: TGTGCCAGCTCGCCCGGGAGCTCTGGAAACACCATATATTTT. Protein sequence: CASSPGSSGNTIYF.

CDR3 nucleotides: TGTGCCAGCAGATCCGGAGGCTCTGGAAACACCATATATTTT. As protein: CASRSGGSGNTIYF. The chain is built from TRBV6-5 and TRBJ1-3, with unresolved D. This CDR3 is built from 14 residues. V was pared by 6 bases and J by 0 bases, with 9 bases between. Per the germline V gene, CDR1 is MNHEY and CDR2 is SVGAGI.

The rearrangement links TRBV12-5 to TRBJ1-2; 9 bases are a match to TRBD1. Germline CDR1 is LGHNT and CDR2 is FRNRAP. CDR3 size: 18 residues. V gave up 1 base and J gave up 5 bases; unmatched junction bases: 14. The CDR3 region has the DNA TGTGCTAGTGGTTTGGACCACAGGGGGCTTGAGGGTCGGTATGGCTACACCTTC. Its protein is CASGLDHRGLEGRYGYTF.

The chain is built from TRBV6-5 and TRBJ2-4, with 7 bases fitting TRBD2. The CDR3 extends over 14 amino acids. Germline V gene data show CDR1 as MNHEY and CDR2 as SVGAGI. Trimming at V came to 6 bases and at J to 2 bases, leaving 4 bases not matched to a gene. CDR3 residues: CASSGGGTKNIQYF. In DNA form, the CDR3 reads TGTGCCAGCAGCGGCGGGGGTACCAAAAACATTCAGTACTTC.

V gene TRBV19 combines with J gene TRBJ1-2; the D is unclear. The CDR3 extends over 12 amino acids. The V gene lost 4 bases and the J gene lost 0 bases, with 3 bases spanning the gap. Per germline, CDR1 LNHDA and CDR2 SQIVND (reference sequence). The CDR3 loop is CASSNTNYGYTF. CDR3 in DNA: TGTGCCAGTAGTAACACTAACTATGGCTACACCTTC.

CDR3 loop: CASSFGGATEETQYF. The CDR3 region has the DNA TGTGCCAGCAGCTTTGGCGGGGCAACTGAAGAGACCCAGTACTTC. V gene TRBV7-9 combines with J gene TRBJ2-5, with D tentatively TRBD2 (6 bases). Germline-derived CDR1 and CDR2 are SEHNR and FQNEAQ (reference sequence). The CDR3 spans 15 residues. Trimming shortened V by 3 bases and J by 3 bases, and 14 bases separated the two germline ends.

This clone showed up just a few times. The chain recombines TRBV7-9 with TRBJ2-2, with 7 positions matching TRBD2. The CDR3 loop spans 17 amino acids. J lost 5 bases, V lost 8 bases, and 17 bases had no gene match. Germline V lookup: CDR1 SEHNR, CDR2 FQNEAQ (reference sequence). The CDR3 reads CASVKAGASTGTGELFF. CDR3 in DNA: TGTGCCAGCGTAAAGGCGGGAGCTTCAACCGGGACCGGGGAGCTGTTTTTT.

V and J are TRBV20-1 and TRBJ1-2, with D possibly matching TRBD1 (5 bases). CDR3 length equals 12 residues. Germline V gives CDR1 DFQATT, CDR2 SNEGSKA (reference sequence). Trimming left V 3 bases short and J 6 bases short, with 11 bases between. The CDR3: CSASEQGHGYTF. CDR3 nucleotide sequence: TGCAGTGCTAGTGAGCAGGGTCATGGCTACACCTTC.

This sequence joins TRBV5-1 and TRBJ2-1, with TRBD1 identical over 7 bases. The CDR3 spans 15 residues. J gave up 6 bases and V 0 bases, and 6 bases lay outside the gene matches. The germline V gene has CDR1 SGHRS and CDR2 YFSETQ. CDR3 DNA: TGCGCCAGCAGCTTGGCGACAGGGAAATTCAATGAGCAGTTCTTC. Translating it yields CASSLATGKFNEQFF. The variable domain in full, with the rest retrieved from reference TRBV5-1 and TRBJ2-1, is KAGVTQTPRYLIKTRGQQVTLSCSPISGHRSVSWYQQTPGQGLQFLFEYFSETQRNKGNFPGRFSGRQFSNSRSEMNVSTLELGDSALYLCASSLATGKFNEQFFGPGTRLTVL.

The chain joins TRBV29-1 to TRBJ2-1; tentative D call: TRBD2 (6 bases). The CDR3 loop spans 14 amino acids. V lost 7 bases, J lost 0 bases, and 13 bases lay in between. Germline lookup yields CDR1 SQVTM and CDR2 ANQGSEA. CDR3 loop: CSASRGSSYNEQFF. For the CDR3, the DNA is TGCAGCGCCTCTCGGGGGAGCTCCTACAATGAGCAGTTCTTC.

This clone was detected once. V gene TRBV19 combines with J gene TRBJ2-1; TRBD1 agrees at 7 bases. Per the germline V gene, CDR1 is LNHDA and CDR2 is SQIVND (reference sequence). The CDR3 has 13 amino acids. The J segment lost 8 bases and the V segment lost 1 base, leaving 2 bases of the junction unmatched. The CDR3: CASSIVDRDEQFF. The DNA of the CDR3 is TGTGCCAGTAGTATAGTCGACAGGGATGAGCAGTTCTTC.

The chain recombines TRBV18 with TRBJ1-5; 8 bases fit TRBD1. Losses at the gene ends were 3 bases for V and 2 bases for J; bases not matched to a gene: 12. Germline lookup yields CDR1 KGHSH and CDR2 LQKENI. This CDR3 region has 18 residues. The CDR3 protein is CASSPYNTGGIGNQPQHF. In DNA form, the CDR3 reads TGTGCCAGCTCACCTTATAACACAGGGGGAATTGGCAATCAGCCCCAGCATTTT.

V gene TRBV5-1 combines with J gene TRBJ1-2; 8 nucleotides align to TRBD1. The CDR3 extends over 14 amino acids. Per germline, CDR1 SGHRS and CDR2 YFSETQ. Trimming at V came to 6 bases and at J to 5 bases, leaving 9 bases not matched to a gene. CDR3 loop: CASTTLGQGYGYTF. The DNA for the CDR3 is TGCGCCAGCACCACTCTAGGACAGGGTTATGGCTACACCTTC.

This clone was detected once. This rearrangement joins TRBV30 to TRBJ1-5; no definite D call. This CDR3 has 16 amino acids. CDR1 GTSNPN and CDR2 SVGIG come from the germline V gene (reference sequence). Trimming shortened V by 1 base and J by 2 bases, and 15 bases separated the two germline ends. Here the CDR3 DNA reads TGTGCCTGGAGTGGTGACACCCGGACTGGCAATCAGCCCCAGCATTTT. Protein: CAWSGDTRTGNQPQHF. Using reference TRBV30 and TRBJ1-5 for the parts outside the CDR3, the full variable domain is SQTIHQWPATLVQPVGSPLSLECTVEGTSNPNLYWYRQAAGRGLQLLFYSVGIGQISSEVPQNLSASRPQDRQFILSSKKLLLSDSGFYLCAWSGDTRTGNQPQHFGDGTRLSIL.

The rearrangement joins TRBV7-3 to TRBJ2-2; TRBD2 matches at 8 bases. The CDR3 covers 16 residues. Germline lookup yields CDR1 SGHTA and CDR2 FQGTGA. V was pared by 5 bases and J by 2 bases, with 7 bases of the junction left unmatched. The CDR3 DNA sequence: TGTGCCAGCAGCCGAAACCGGGGGGGCAACACCGGGGAGCTGTTTTTT. As protein: CASSRNRGGNTGELFF.

The chain employs TRBV2 and TRBJ2-7; 10 nucleotides line up with TRBD1. The trim removed 6 bases at V and 6 bases at J, leaving 11 bases unmatched. Germline V CDR1 and CDR2: SNHLY, FYNNEI. The CDR3 extends over 15 amino acids. The CDR3 DNA reads as TGTGCCAGCAGCTCGGCTGGGACAGGGGTTTTCGAGCAGTACGTC. Encoded protein: CASSSAGTGVFEQYV.

This clone has only one observation. The CDR3 coding sequence is TGCAGTGCTAGACAGTATACGCAGTATTTT. Its protein product is CSARQYTQYF. This chain joins TRBV20-1 and TRBJ2-3; D not certain. V dropped 2 bases and J dropped 7 bases, with 4 bases sitting between them. The CDR3 runs 10 residues. From germline, CDR1 is DFQATT and CDR2 SNEGSKA (reference sequence).

V and J are TRBV6-5 and TRBJ1-1, with a possible D match to TRBD1 (6 bases). V dropped 6 bases and J dropped 0 bases, with 14 bases sitting between them. The CDR3 length is 15 residues. CDR1 MNHEY and CDR2 SVGAGI come from the germline V gene. In DNA, the CDR3 is TGTGCCAGCAGCCGTACAGGGTCAATGAACACTGAAGCTTTCTTT. This translates into CASSRTGSMNTEAFF.

In this sample, this clone turned up a few times. The V gene is TRBV11-2, the J gene TRBJ1-6; D not certain. This CDR3 comprises 12 residues. V was cut by 1 base and J by 14 bases, with 9 bases left in between. Germline V gene lookup returns CDR1 SGHAT and CDR2 FQNNGV. Here the CDR3 DNA reads TGTGCCAGCAGCTTAGGTTACTCGTCCCTCCACTTT. Translation gives CASSLGYSSLHF.